This is a list of T cell receptor beta chains from one sample in a study of T cell repertoires in cytomegalovirus infection. MiXCR was run by TCRdb on the reads, yielding one entry per CDR3 protein. The top ten clones hold more than 10% of a sample with just over 300,000 distinct CDR3 sequences, roughly 15% of them seen once. The specimen was PBMCs. The receptor set was obtained from a human donor in good health (CMV status not recorded). Some clones in this sample may be carry-over from other donors' samples. Both conserved end residues are trimmed from each CDR3.

CDR3aa: ASSLASGVGETQY
v_gene: TRBV7-8
len: 13
j_gene: TRBJ2-5

CDR3aa: ASGPDGTGELF
v_gene: TRBV12-5
len: 11
j_gene: TRBJ2-2

CDR3aa: ASSESPSGGGYNEQF
v_gene: TRBV2
len: 15
j_gene: TRBJ2-1

CDR3aa: ASTQGVSEGSPLH
v_gene: TRBV7-2
len: 13
j_gene: TRBJ1-6

CDR3aa: ASSSRQGLSYEQY
v_gene: TRBV12-3/TRBV12-4
len: 13
j_gene: TRBJ2-7

CDR3aa: ASSHPGDKF
v_gene: TRBV4-2
len: 9
j_gene: TRBJ2-1

CDR3aa: ASTQAGTGIHTEAF
v_gene: TRBV25-1
len: 14
j_gene: TRBJ1-1

CDR3aa: ASSPGLAGGRDTDTQY
v_gene: TRBV7-8
len: 16
j_gene: TRBJ2-3

CDR3aa: ASSELSSLMGPGTLH
v_gene: TRBV2
len: 15
j_gene: TRBJ1-6

CDR3aa: ASSQDRPGDSGNTIY
v_gene: TRBV4-1
len: 15
j_gene: TRBJ1-3

CDR3aa: ASSTGGAYEKLF
v_gene: TRBV19
len: 12
j_gene: TRBJ1-4

CDR3aa: SAREYAQDTYNEQF
v_gene: TRBV20-1
len: 14
j_gene: TRBJ2-1

CDR3aa: SAGSRGGGNTIY
v_gene: TRBV20-1
len: 12
j_gene: TRBJ1-3

CDR3aa: ASRKTGDEQPQH
v_gene: TRBV6-1
len: 12
j_gene: TRBJ1-5

CDR3aa: ASSFAVNEQF
v_gene: TRBV5-3
len: 10
j_gene: TRBJ2-1

CDR3aa: ASSQRQGAIDEQF
v_gene: TRBV7-2
len: 13
j_gene: TRBJ2-1

CDR3aa: ASSLEIGRGVSDTQY
v_gene: TRBV7-2
len: 15
j_gene: TRBJ2-3

CDR3aa: ASSSGLVGAGYT
v_gene: TRBV7-2
len: 12
j_gene: TRBJ1-2

CDR3aa: SASGTGGMVSPLH
v_gene: TRBV20-1
len: 13
j_gene: TRBJ1-6

CDR3aa: ASTLIGATGYT
v_gene: TRBV12-3/TRBV12-4
len: 11
j_gene: TRBJ1-2

CDR3aa: ASSQGQGPDGYT
v_gene: TRBV4-1
len: 12
j_gene: TRBJ1-2

CDR3aa: ASSLDRRGGGETQY
v_gene: TRBV7-2
len: 14
j_gene: TRBJ2-5

CDR3aa: ASDQTGISGANVLT
v_gene: TRBV6-1
len: 14
j_gene: TRBJ2-6

CDR3aa: ASSHPGQALTKETQY
v_gene: TRBV4-1
len: 15
j_gene: TRBJ2-5

CDR3aa: ASSFGGARTDTQY
v_gene: TRBV5-4
len: 13
j_gene: TRBJ2-3

CDR3aa: SVRPGLNTEAF
v_gene: TRBV20-1
len: 11
j_gene: TRBJ1-1

CDR3aa: ASSAQGKIYEQY
v_gene: TRBV28
len: 12
j_gene: TRBJ2-7

CDR3aa: AISGRDRGVTEAF
v_gene: TRBV10-3
len: 13
j_gene: TRBJ1-1

CDR3aa: ASRRKTGTDAGEQY
v_gene: TRBV27
len: 14
j_gene: TRBJ2-7

CDR3aa: ASSLSPGLDGEKLF
v_gene: TRBV9
len: 14
j_gene: TRBJ1-4

CDR3aa: ASSLQGDSLYYEQY
v_gene: TRBV7-8
len: 14
j_gene: TRBJ2-7

CDR3aa: ASSLLDWSDTQY
v_gene: TRBV14
len: 12
j_gene: TRBJ2-3

CDR3aa: ASSRQGRLNTEAF
v_gene: TRBV7-9
len: 13
j_gene: TRBJ1-1

CDR3aa: AISVGVTNSGANVLT
v_gene: TRBV10-3
len: 15
j_gene: TRBJ2-6

CDR3aa: ASSSTLQGSNEQY
v_gene: TRBV11-2
len: 13
j_gene: TRBJ2-7

CDR3aa: ASSLADEQY
v_gene: TRBV7-2
len: 9
j_gene: TRBJ2-7

CDR3aa: ATSGGRPNTGELF
v_gene: TRBV24-1
len: 13
j_gene: TRBJ2-2

CDR3aa: ASRLDSTNYGYT
v_gene: TRBV7-2
len: 12
j_gene: TRBJ1-2

CDR3aa: ASRKQAPDSGANVLT
v_gene: TRBV28
len: 15
j_gene: TRBJ2-6

CDR3aa: ASSLVAGNTQETQY
v_gene: TRBV7-6
len: 14
j_gene: TRBJ2-5

CDR3aa: ANSPREDTQY
v_gene: TRBV11-2
len: 10
j_gene: TRBJ2-3

CDR3aa: ASSYQRGTGSISPLH
v_gene: TRBV6-5
len: 15
j_gene: TRBJ1-6

CDR3aa: ASSLSLGEKLF
v_gene: TRBV7-2
len: 11
j_gene: TRBJ1-4

CDR3aa: ASSQASRRWSYGYT
v_gene: TRBV4-1
len: 14
j_gene: TRBJ1-2

CDR3aa: ASSQDTASGGPETQY
v_gene: TRBV4-1
len: 15
j_gene: TRBJ2-5